This T cell receptor beta chain derives from a study of chemoradiotherapy in HPV16-positive cancers. Study-wide findings and caveats: In HPV16-positive patients, HPV-responsive T-cell expansion tracked better recurrence-free survival.

Only in-frame clones appear in the TCRdb table, and some are missing; sequencing was by immunoSEQ multiplex PCR. The sample contains approximately 38,000 clones, about four fifths of which appear only once. Germline-derived CDR1 and CDR2 are KGHSH and LQKENI. V gave up 5 bases and J gave up 4 bases; unmatched junction bases: 6. The CDR3 consists of 14 residues. Comment on this clone: Antigen specificity is unknown.

Over chemoradiotherapy, repertoires were sampled more than once. The gene calls are TRBV18 and TRBJ2-3; TRBD2 agrees at 7 bases. Material: blood, obtained from a patient who underwent chemoradiotherapy. The TCR was taken from a human donor with HPV-associated anogenital cancer. This chain's CDR3 is CASSSSSGADTQYF. The CDR3 DNA follows: TGTGCCAGCTCATCTAGCAGCGGGGCAGATACGCAGTATTTT.